Presented here are 27 T cell receptor beta chains from one specimen sequenced in a study of cytomegalovirus exposure and HLA in healthy donors. PCR was performed using 60 Vbeta and 13 Jbeta primers. Repertoires were generated with immunoSEQ multiplex PCR, while TCRdb's copy carries only in-frame clones and drops some. Of some 180,000 clones listed, 83% are singletons. Input material: PBMCs. The receptors were sampled from a man in his forties in good health and CMV-seropositive.

This clone was seen only a few times. CDR3: CASSLVAGPTYNEQFF. The CDR3 nucleotides read TGTGCCAGCAGCTTAGTAGCGGGACCTACCTACAATGAGCAGTTCTTC. The chain recombines TRBV7-2 with TRBJ2-1; the match to TRBD2 covers 8 bases. This CDR3 has 16 residues. From germline, CDR1 is SGHTA and CDR2 FQGNSA. V shed 1 base, J shed 2 bases, and the junction held 4 bases outside the gene matches. The full variable domain, in which reference TRBV7-2 and TRBJ2-1 provide the parts outside the CDR3, is GAGVSQSPSNKVTEKGKDVELRCDPISGHTALYWYRQSLGQGLEFLIYFQGNSAPDKSGLPSDRFSAERTGGSVSTLTIQRTQQEDSAVYLCASSLVAGPTYNEQFFGPGTRLTVL.

The rearrangement links TRBV5-1 to TRBJ1-1; the match to TRBD1 covers 7 bases. V trimming: 4 bases; J trimming: 5 bases; junction bases outside the gene matches: 11. This CDR3 spans 15 amino acids. The germline gives CDR1 SGHRS, CDR2 YFSETQ. The CDR3 region is CASSVETGAGTEAFF. CDR3 sequence (DNA): TGCGCCAGCAGCGTAGAAACAGGGGCAGGGACTGAAGCTTTCTTT. Full variable domain (missing parts from reference TRBV5-1 and TRBJ1-1): KAGVTQTPRYLIKTRGQQVTLSCSPISGHRSVSWYQQTPGQGLQFLFEYFSETQRNKGNFPGRFSGRQFSNSRSEMNVSTLELGDSALYLCASSVETGAGTEAFFGQGTRLTVV.

The chain couples TRBV29-1 to TRBJ1-2; TRBD1 is a possible D gene (5 bases). Trimming left V 5 bases short and J 8 bases short, with 18 bases between. Germline V gene data show CDR1 as SQVTM and CDR2 as ANQGSEA. CDR3 length equals 13 residues. CDR3 sequence reads: CSVSGRGGEGYTF. In DNA, the CDR3 is TGCAGCGTTTCCGGACGGGGAGGGGAGGGCTACACCTTC.

The V gene is TRBV6-1, the J gene TRBJ2-2; TRBD2 agrees at 7 bases. V shed 5 bases and J 2 bases; nucleotides not matched to a gene: 2. Per the germline V gene, CDR1 is MNHNS and CDR2 is SASEGT. The CDR3 totals 14 residues. The CDR3 sequence is CASSSGVNTGELFF. CDR3 bases: TGTGCCAGCAGTAGCGGGGTTAACACCGGGGAGCTGTTTTTT.

The V and J genes are TRBV4-2 and TRBJ2-7; D not certain. This CDR3 spans 15 amino acids. Trimming took 0 bases from V and 3 from J, leaving 12 bases between them. Germline values: CDR1 LGHNA, CDR2 YNFKEQ. CDR3 amino acids: CASSQEWQNNYEQYF. CDR3 DNA sequence: TGTGCCAGCAGCCAAGAATGGCAGAATAACTACGAGCAGTACTTC.

The genes are TRBV11-2 and TRBJ2-7; 8 positions match TRBD1. This CDR3 contains 14 residues. Germline CDR1 reads SGHAT; CDR2 reads FQNNGV. V lost 4 bases, J lost 6 bases, and 8 bases stayed unmatched. The CDR3 nucleotides are TGTGCCAGCAGCTCCCAGGGGGCCTCGATCGAGCAGTACTTC. As protein: CASSSQGASIEQYF.

The genes are TRBV5-5 and TRBJ2-5; 11 bases agree with TRBD2. The CDR3 covers 16 residues. Germline values: CDR1 SGHKS, CDR2 YYEKEE (reference sequence). With 4 bases clipped from V and 3 bases from J, the junction kept 8 bases outside the gene matches. This CDR3 reads CASSSYSGLAEETQYF. CDR3 nucleotide sequence: TGTGCCAGCAGCAGCTATTCGGGACTAGCGGAAGAGACCCAGTACTTC.

V gene TRBV7-2 combines with J gene TRBJ2-3, with D possibly being TRBD2 (6 bases). The V gene lost 5 bases and the J gene lost 5 bases, with 14 bases spanning the gap. Germline V gives CDR1 SGHTA, CDR2 FQGNSA. The CDR3 extends over 14 amino acids. The CDR3 is CASSRRGKGDTQYF. CDR3 sequence (DNA): TGTGCCAGCAGCCGACGGGGGAAGGGAGATACGCAGTATTTT.

This rearrangement joins TRBV19 to TRBJ2-7; 7 nucleotides agree with TRBD2. The junction had 2 bases not matched to a gene; V was cut back by 0 bases and J by 0 bases. CDR3 size: 15 residues. Per the germline V gene, CDR1 is LNHDA and CDR2 is SQIVND (reference sequence). The CDR3 DNA follows: TGTGCCAGTAGTATAGAGCCGGGGGGCTCCTACGAGCAGTACTTC. Translating gives CASSIEPGGSYEQYF.

The J gene is TRBJ2-1, the V gene TRBV5-1; possible D gene TRBD2, 6 bases. Trimming left V 0 bases short and J 0 bases short, with 7 bases between. This CDR3 is 15 amino acids long. Germline V gene data show CDR1 as SGHRS and CDR2 as YFSETQ. For the CDR3, the DNA is TGCGCCAGCAGCTTGGAGGGAGGCTCCTACAATGAGCAGTTCTTC. Protein sequence: CASSLEGGSYNEQFF.

The rearrangement links TRBV11-2 to TRBJ2-7; 12 nucleotides agree with TRBD2. The CDR3 is made up of 16 amino acids. The germline CDR1 and CDR2 sequences are SGHAT and FQNNGV. Trimming cost V 5 bases and J 6 bases; bases outside gene matches: 11. CDR3 DNA sequence: TGTGCCAGCAGCCCTCGACTAGCGGGAGTAGTCTTCGAGCAGTACTTC. Translated, it gives CASSPRLAGVVFEQYF.

The chain joins TRBV7-9 to TRBJ2-7; tentative D call: TRBD1 (6 bases). Germline V gives CDR1 SEHNR, CDR2 FQNEAQ (reference sequence). The V end was cut by 5 bases, the J end by 6 bases, with 11 bases between. The CDR3 covers 12 residues. The CDR3 here is CASSIQGPEQYF. CDR3 in DNA: TGTGCCAGCAGCATACAGGGTCCCGAGCAGTACTTC.

The chain carries TRBV30 and TRBJ1-5; 8 bases are shared with TRBD1. This CDR3 is 15 amino acids long. Trimming took 0 bases from V and 1 from J; bases not matched to a gene: 2. In germline, CDR1 is GTSNPN, CDR2 SVGIG (reference sequence). CDR3 residues: CAWSVRDRSNQPQHF. The CDR3 coding sequence is TGTGCCTGGAGTGTAAGGGACAGGAGCAATCAGCCCCAGCATTTT.

The rearrangement links TRBV28 to TRBJ2-7; D not resolved. Germline CDR1 reads MDHEN; CDR2 reads SYDVKM. The CDR3 covers 12 residues. V was clipped by 4 bases and J by 1 base, with 5 bases between them. The CDR3 spells CASSYMSYEQYF. The CDR3 coding sequence is TGTGCCAGCAGTTACATGTCCTACGAGCAGTACTTC.

The chain employs TRBV5-1 and TRBJ2-1; 8 positions match TRBD2. From germline, CDR1 is SGHRS and CDR2 YFSETQ. The J segment lost 7 bases and the V segment lost 4 bases, leaving 10 bases of the junction unmatched. The CDR3 spans 15 residues. The CDR3 reads CASSLVAAGGNEQFF. The CDR3 nucleotides are TGCGCCAGCAGCCTAGTAGCGGCGGGGGGTAATGAGCAGTTCTTC.

J is TRBJ2-1 and V is TRBV14, with D tentatively TRBD1 (6 bases). CDR1 and CDR2 from the germline V gene are SGHDN and FVKESK. Deletions cut 1 base from V and 10 bases from J, with 17 bases between. The CDR3 sequence is 15 residues long. CDR3 bases: TGTGCCAGCAGCCAAGTGTTTGGGGGCGCGGAGGAGCAGTTCTTC. Protein product: CASSQVFGGAEEQFF.

This chain connects TRBV9 to TRBJ2-3; 8 nucleotides match TRBD2. The trim removed 0 bases at V and 3 bases at J, leaving 6 bases unmatched. This CDR3 is 16 amino acids long. The germline gives CDR1 SGDLS, CDR2 YYNGEE. The chain's CDR3 is CASSVAGTSRTDTQYF. The DNA for the CDR3 is TGTGCCAGCAGCGTAGCTGGGACTAGTCGGACAGATACGCAGTATTTT.

This chain uses TRBV19 with TRBJ2-7; 11 bases line up with TRBD1. With V trimmed by 5 bases and J by 1 base, 4 bases remained unmatched. Germline lookup yields CDR1 LNHDA and CDR2 SQIVND (reference sequence). There are 15 residues in the CDR3. CDR3 amino acids: CASSDRDRGSYEQYF. The CDR3 DNA is TGTGCCAGTAGTGATCGGGACAGGGGGTCCTACGAGCAGTACTTC.

V is TRBV18 and J is TRBJ2-7, with 8 nucleotides matching TRBD1. The CDR3 sequence is 15 residues long. V shed 5 bases, J shed 2 bases, and the junction held 8 bases outside the gene matches. Germline V lookup: CDR1 KGHSH, CDR2 LQKENI. The DNA of the CDR3 is TGTGCCAGCTCAGGAGGACAGGGACAGGCCTACGAGCAGTACTTC. Protein: CASSGGQGQAYEQYF. The full variable domain, rest sourced from reference TRBV18 and TRBJ2-7, is NAGVMQNPRHLVRRRGQEARLRCSPMKGHSHVYWYRQLPEEGLKFMVYLQKENIIDESGMPKERFSAEFPKEGPSILRIQQVVRGDSAAYFCASSGGQGQAYEQYFGPGTRLTVT.

This chain uses TRBV4-2 with TRBJ2-2, with D hard to call. Trimming left V 0 bases short and J 1 base short, with 3 bases between. Germline V gene lookup returns CDR1 LGHNA and CDR2 YNFKEQ. The CDR3 contains 14 residues. CDR3 nucleotides: TGTGCCAGCAGCCAAGAACAGAACACCGGGGAGCTGTTTTTT. Translated, it gives CASSQEQNTGELFF.

This clone was seen only once. This chain connects TRBV7-6 to TRBJ1-2, with unresolved D. V was clipped by 3 bases and J by 3 bases, with 11 bases between them. CDR3 length equals 14 residues. From germline, CDR1 is SGHVS and CDR2 FNYEAQ. The CDR3 region has the DNA TGTGCCAGCAGCTTCAGCGGCGGATACTATGGCTACACCTTC. Protein: CASSFSGGYYGYTF.

The chain links TRBV5-4 to TRBJ1-1; 9 bases align to TRBD1. The CDR3 is 13 amino acids. Germline CDR1 reads SGHNT; CDR2 reads YYREEE (reference sequence). J was trimmed by 7 bases and V by 4 bases; bases with no gene match: 5. This chain's CDR3 is CASSRGTGSEAFF. CDR3 coding DNA: TGTGCCAGCAGCCGTGGGACAGGGAGTGAAGCTTTCTTT.

Only a few counts were recorded for this clone. V gene TRBV7-8 combines with J gene TRBJ2-1; 11 bases line up with TRBD2. The germline V gene encodes CDR1 SGHVS and CDR2 FQNEAQ. V lost 0 bases and J lost 4; bases outside the gene matches: 8. This CDR3 comprises 18 residues. The CDR3 protein is CASSLAEVAGGLYNEQFF. CDR3 nucleotides: TGTGCCAGCAGCTTAGCGGAGGTAGCGGGAGGGTTGTACAATGAGCAGTTCTTC.

The rearrangement joins TRBV19 to TRBJ2-3, with 14 bases lining up with TRBD2. The CDR3 length is 16 residues. Losses at the gene ends were 5 bases for V and 5 bases for J; bases not matched to a gene: 6. Germline V gives CDR1 LNHDA, CDR2 SQIVND (reference sequence). The CDR3 DNA sequence: TGTGCCAGTAGTCCGGGACTAGCGGGAGTCCAAGATACGCAGTATTTT. The encoded protein is CASSPGLAGVQDTQYF. The whole variable domain, filled in from reference TRBV19 and TRBJ2-3, reads DGGITQSPKYLFRKEGQNVTLSCEQNLNHDAMYWYRQDPGQGLRLIYYSQIVNDFQKGDIAEGYSVSREKKESFPLTVTSAQKNPTAFYLCASSPGLAGVQDTQYFGPGTRLTVL.

This clone was detected only once. The V and J genes are TRBV29-1 and TRBJ1-1; 7 bases are a match to TRBD1. V lost 3 bases and J lost 1; bases outside the gene matches: 5. Germline CDR1 and CDR2: SQVTM and ANQGSEA. The CDR3 totals 14 residues. CDR3 coding DNA: TGCAGCGTTGATATAGGGACAGCGAACACTGAAGCTTTCTTT. Protein sequence: CSVDIGTANTEAFF.

The chain combines TRBV5-1 with TRBJ2-6; D not certain. This CDR3 is built from 16 residues. The V gene lost 0 bases and the J gene lost 0 bases, with 7 bases spanning the gap. The germline V gene has CDR1 SGHRS and CDR2 YFSETQ. The CDR3 region has the DNA TGCGCCAGCAGCTTGGACGGGTACTCTGGGGCCAACGTCCTGACTTTC. It specifies CASSLDGYSGANVLTF.

As for this clone: The same CDR3 also results from other DNA sequences found in this sample. The J gene is TRBJ2-1, the V gene TRBV14, with 11 bases identical to TRBD2. Trimming at V came to 3 bases and at J to 5 bases, leaving 3 bases not matched to a gene. From germline, CDR1 is SGHDN and CDR2 FVKESK. The CDR3 length is 15 residues. In DNA form, the CDR3 reads TGTGCCAGCAGCCATGGGACTAGCGGTAACAATGAGCAGTTCTTC. As protein: CASSHGTSGNNEQFF.